The next 26 T cell receptor beta chains were all read from a single sample in a study of blood T cell repertoires in COVID-19. The data were produced by immunoSEQ multiplex PCR, yet TCRdb's version contains in-frame clones alone and is incomplete. The sample lists 350,000 or so clones, 88% occurring once. The sample was PBMCs or T cells enriched from blood (not recorded which). These receptors were obtained from a woman aged 30 to 39 who had been exposed to COVID-19.

Only a few counts were recorded for this clone. The genes are TRBV11-3 and TRBJ1-1; no definite D call. This CDR3 has 15 residues. Germline-derived CDR1 and CDR2 are SGHNT and YENEEA. Trimming stripped 0 bases from V and 0 bases from J, with 8 bases between. CDR3 sequence: CASSLDPGLNTEAFF. In nucleotides, the CDR3 is TGTGCCAGCAGCTTAGATCCAGGTCTGAACACTGAAGCTTTCTTT.

The V call is TRBV28, the J call TRBJ1-2; the D is unclear. There are 14 residues in the CDR3. V was shortened by 6 bases and J by 5 bases, with 16 bases between the two germline ends. CDR1 is MDHEN and CDR2 is SYDVKM in the germline V gene. The CDR3 region is CASRRPLRTYGYTF. Written as DNA, the CDR3 is TGTGCCAGCAGACGCCCACTCCGGACTTATGGCTACACCTTC.

The chain couples TRBV15 to TRBJ2-1; D perhaps matches TRBD1 (5 bases). V was cut by 0 bases and J by 0 bases, with 12 bases left in between. This CDR3 spans 17 amino acids. Germline CDR1 is LNHNV and CDR2 is YYDKDF (reference sequence). This chain's CDR3 is CATSREGQRNSYNEQFF. In DNA, the CDR3 is TGTGCCACCAGCAGAGAGGGGCAGCGTAACTCCTACAATGAGCAGTTCTTC.

The CDR3 DNA reads TGTGCCAGCAGTTTAGTGCGGGAGTCCTACGAGCAGTACTTC. Its translation: CASSLVRESYEQYF. V is TRBV28 and J is TRBJ2-7; TRBD2 aligns across 7 bases. Germline V gives CDR1 MDHEN, CDR2 SYDVKM. CDR3 length equals 14 residues. The V gene end was trimmed by 2 bases and the J gene end by 1 base; junction bases not matched to a gene: 2.

The chain carries TRBV5-1 and TRBJ1-4; TRBD1 matches at 7 bases. Trimming removed 0 bases from V and 6 bases from J; junction bases left unmatched: 5. The germline CDR1 and CDR2 sequences are SGHRS and YFSETQ. CDR3 length equals 15 residues. The CDR3, as DNA: TGCGCCAGCAGCTTGGGGGGCAGGGGGTATGAAAAACTGTTTTTT. The encoded protein is CASSLGGRGYEKLFF.

This chain joins TRBV6-9 and TRBJ1-4, with D perhaps matching TRBD1 (5 bases). V lost 11 bases, J lost 3 bases, and 16 bases lay in between. Germline loops: CDR1 MNHGY, CDR2 SVAAGI. This CDR3 has 14 amino acids. CDR3: CAATSGRANEKLFF. The CDR3 nucleotides are TGTGCCGCGACCTCAGGGAGGGCTAATGAAAAACTGTTTTTT.

The chain couples TRBV6-5 to TRBJ2-5, with 13 positions matching TRBD2. The CDR3 runs 15 residues. V lost 8 bases to trimming and J lost 5 bases; unmatched junction nucleotides: 8. The germline gives CDR1 MNHEY, CDR2 SVGAGI. The CDR3 loop is CASPLAGGLEETQYF. CDR3 nucleotides: TGTGCCAGCCCACTAGCGGGAGGGCTAGAGGAGACCCAGTACTTC.

The gene calls are TRBV24-1 and TRBJ2-1; 10 positions match TRBD2. Germline CDR1 reads KGHDR; CDR2 reads SFDVKD. This CDR3 comprises 15 residues. The trim removed 3 bases at V and 6 bases at J, leaving 4 bases unmatched. CDR3 protein: CATSDLAGVTNEQFF. Written as DNA, the CDR3 is TGTGCCACCAGTGATCTAGCGGGAGTGACCAATGAGCAGTTCTTC.

The J gene is TRBJ2-5, the V gene TRBV19, with 7 bases fitting TRBD2. Germline CDR1 reads LNHDA; CDR2 reads SQIVND (reference sequence). CDR3 length equals 14 residues. V lost 7 bases, J lost 0 bases, and 5 bases stayed unmatched. CDR3 in amino acids: CASKLLADQETQYF. CDR3 nucleotides: TGTGCCAGTAAATTGCTAGCGGACCAAGAGACCCAGTACTTC.

The chain joins TRBV18 to TRBJ1-2, with D perhaps matching TRBD1 (6 bases). This CDR3 has 17 amino acids. CDR1 KGHSH and CDR2 LQKENI come from the germline V gene. Deletions cut 3 bases from V and 2 bases from J, with 19 bases between. CDR3 sequence: CASSPQVPGQPNYGYTF. The CDR3 region has the DNA TGTGCCAGCTCACCCCAGGTCCCGGGACAACCAAACTATGGCTACACCTTC.

The chain has TRBV27 and TRBJ2-7; D uncertain. This CDR3 is 13 amino acids long. The V end was cut by 2 bases, the J end by 2 bases, with 7 bases between. Germline V gives CDR1 MNHEY, CDR2 SMNVEV (reference sequence). The DNA for the CDR3 is TGTGCCAGCAGTTTAACAGCAGCCTACGAGCAGTACTTC. This sequence encodes CASSLTAAYEQYF.

V and J are TRBV19 and TRBJ2-3; TRBD2 matches at 7 bases. Germline assignment: CDR1 LNHDA and CDR2 SQIVND (reference sequence). Trimming took 7 bases from V and 2 from J; bases not matched to a gene: 12. The CDR3 sequence is 16 residues long. CDR3 amino acids: CASTIGLDHFTDTQYF. The CDR3 coding sequence is TGTGCCAGTACCATAGGACTAGACCACTTCACAGATACGCAGTATTTT.

The chain is built from TRBV29-1 and TRBJ2-7; 8 bases map to TRBD1. The CDR3 runs to 11 residues. Germline V gene lookup returns CDR1 SQVTM and CDR2 ANQGSEA. J gave up 6 bases and V 8 bases, and 6 bases lay outside the gene matches. In nucleotides, the CDR3 is TGCAGCACCCTTACAGGGGGCGAGCAGTACTTC. As protein: CSTLTGGEQYF.

J is TRBJ2-5 and V is TRBV28, with TRBD2 matching over 10 bases. The ends lost 4 bases at V and 4 bases at J; junction bases unmatched: 3. The CDR3 is made up of 14 amino acids. Germline CDR1 reads MDHEN; CDR2 reads SYDVKM. CDR3 in amino acids: CASSSSGSGETQYF. CDR3 coding DNA: TGTGCCAGCAGTTCTAGCGGGAGTGGAGAGACCCAGTACTTC.

Of note for this clone: Other DNA sequences of this sample code for an identical CDR3. The genes are TRBV5-5 and TRBJ1-5; a weak D match, TRBD1 (6 bases). The germline gives CDR1 SGHKS, CDR2 YYEKEE (reference sequence). V lost 1 base, J lost 0 bases, and 11 bases lay in between. The CDR3 runs 16 residues. The CDR3 loop is CASSLTGGDSNQPQHF. In DNA, the CDR3 is TGTGCCAGCAGCTTGACGGGGGGCGATAGCAATCAGCCCCAGCATTTT.

This clone was detected only a few times. J is TRBJ2-3 and V is TRBV9; TRBD2 matches 13 bases. CDR1 SGDLS and CDR2 YYNGEE come from the germline V gene. CDR3 length equals 16 residues. Losses at the gene ends were 0 bases for V and 4 bases for J; bases not matched to a gene: 2. The CDR3 nucleotides are TGTGCCAGCAGCGTAGAACTAGCGGGAGGGGCAGATACGCAGTATTTT. Its translation: CASSVELAGGADTQYF.

The J gene is TRBJ1-4, the V gene TRBV19; 8 bases map to TRBD1. With V trimmed by 2 bases and J by 8 bases, 7 bases remained unmatched. The CDR3 is made up of 15 amino acids. In germline, CDR1 is LNHDA, CDR2 SQIVND (reference sequence). The CDR3, as DNA: TGTGCCAGTAGTATATGGACAGGGATCCCCGAAAAACTGTTTTTT. This gives the protein CASSIWTGIPEKLFF. Filled out from reference TRBV19 and TRBJ1-4, the complete variable domain reads DGGITQSPKYLFRKEGQNVTLSCEQNLNHDAMYWYRQDPGQGLRLIYYSQIVNDFQKGDIAEGYSVSREKKESFPLTVTSAQKNPTAFYLCASSIWTGIPEKLFFGSGTQLSVL.

The chain recombines TRBV7-9 with TRBJ1-2; TRBD1 is a possible D gene (6 bases). Germline lookup yields CDR1 SEHNR and CDR2 FQNEAQ (reference sequence). This CDR3 has 13 residues. V lost 2 bases, J lost 5 bases, and 9 bases lay in between. CDR3: CASSLWTAYGYTF. The CDR3 region has the DNA TGTGCCAGCAGCTTATGGACAGCTTATGGCTACACCTTC.

The chain is built from TRBV5-1 and TRBJ2-3, with 7 bases matching TRBD2. The CDR3 has 15 amino acids. V shed 7 bases and J 4 bases; nucleotides not matched to a gene: 12. Germline lookup yields CDR1 SGHRS and CDR2 YFSETQ. CDR3 sequence (DNA): TGCGCCAGCTTTCCGACCGGGGGGAGGTCAGATACGCAGTATTTT. Protein sequence: CASFPTGGRSDTQYF.

This clone was observed a few times. The genes are TRBV19 and TRBJ1-1; 7 bases map to TRBD1. This CDR3 comprises 13 residues. The germline V gene encodes CDR1 LNHDA and CDR2 SQIVND (reference sequence). V lost 5 bases to trimming and J lost 4 bases; unmatched junction nucleotides: 4. The CDR3 nucleotides are TGTGCCAGTAGTGTACAGGGGCCCACTGAAGCTTTCTTT. It codes for CASSVQGPTEAFF. Full variable domain (remainder filled in from reference TRBV19 and TRBJ1-1): DGGITQSPKYLFRKEGQNVTLSCEQNLNHDAMYWYRQDPGQGLRLIYYSQIVNDFQKGDIAEGYSVSREKKESFPLTVTSAQKNPTAFYLCASSVQGPTEAFFGQGTRLTVV.

The chain is built from TRBV7-8 and TRBJ1-1; 7 bases map to TRBD1. The CDR3 length is 15 residues. Per the germline V gene, CDR1 is SGHVS and CDR2 is FQNEAQ. Trimming removed 5 bases from V and 1 base from J; junction bases left unmatched: 7. The CDR3 sequence: CASSQPGQQNTEAFF. The CDR3 region has the DNA TGTGCCAGCAGCCAGCCGGGACAGCAGAACACTGAAGCTTTCTTT.

For the CDR3, the DNA is TGTGCCAGCAGCGTAGGGACATTAGGCAAAAACATTCAGTACTTC. Its translation is CASSVGTLGKNIQYF. The genes are TRBV9 and TRBJ2-4; D is possibly TRBD1 (5 bases). CDR1 and CDR2 from the germline V gene are SGDLS and YYNGEE. V was pared by 0 bases and J by 3 bases, with 10 bases between. This CDR3 region has 15 residues. The entire variable domain, with the rest obtained from reference TRBV9 and TRBJ2-4, is as follows: DSGVTQTPKHLITATGQRVTLRCSPRSGDLSVYWYQQSLDQGLQFLIQYYNGEERAKGNILERFSAQQFPDLHSELNLSSLELGDSALYFCASSVGTLGKNIQYFGAGTRLSVL.

This chain joins TRBV6-5 and TRBJ1-6, with 7 bases identical to TRBD1. The germline V gene has CDR1 MNHEY and CDR2 SVGAGI. CDR3 size: 15 residues. Germline trimming cut 2 bases from V and 10 bases from J; bases unmatched to any gene: 8. CDR3 sequence (DNA): TGTGCCAGCAGTTACACGACAGGGATAGACTCACCCCTCCACTTT. It translates to CASSYTTGIDSPLHF.

This chain connects TRBV14 to TRBJ2-2; 7 bases align to TRBD2. This CDR3 has 16 residues. V lost 4 bases, J lost 1 base, and 6 bases stayed unmatched. Germline lookup yields CDR1 SGHDN and CDR2 FVKESK. DNA of the CDR3: TGTGCCAGCAGCCCCCGTGGGGGGGGGAACACCGGGGAGCTGTTTTTT. It yields the protein CASSPRGGGNTGELFF.

The chain uses TRBV10-3 and TRBJ2-1; 9 positions agree with TRBD1. V was clipped by 6 bases and J by 0 bases; unmatched bases: 21. Germline assignment: CDR1 ENHRY and CDR2 SYGVKD. The CDR3 covers 21 residues. CDR3 sequence: CAISILGQGWRRDRSYNEQFF. For the CDR3, the DNA is TGTGCCATCAGCATCCTTGGACAGGGGTGGAGGCGGGACCGCTCCTACAATGAGCAGTTCTTC.

In this sample, this clone turned up a few times. V usage is TRBV11-3 and J usage is TRBJ2-3; possibly TRBD2 for D (6 bases). CDR1 is SGHNT, CDR2 YENEEA, per germline. The CDR3 contains 18 residues. V shed 4 bases and J shed 0 bases, with 20 bases lying between them. CDR3 sequence reads: CASSYLWAGTRSTDTQYF. DNA for the CDR3: TGTGCCAGCAGCTACCTATGGGCGGGGACTCGAAGCACAGATACGCAGTATTTT.